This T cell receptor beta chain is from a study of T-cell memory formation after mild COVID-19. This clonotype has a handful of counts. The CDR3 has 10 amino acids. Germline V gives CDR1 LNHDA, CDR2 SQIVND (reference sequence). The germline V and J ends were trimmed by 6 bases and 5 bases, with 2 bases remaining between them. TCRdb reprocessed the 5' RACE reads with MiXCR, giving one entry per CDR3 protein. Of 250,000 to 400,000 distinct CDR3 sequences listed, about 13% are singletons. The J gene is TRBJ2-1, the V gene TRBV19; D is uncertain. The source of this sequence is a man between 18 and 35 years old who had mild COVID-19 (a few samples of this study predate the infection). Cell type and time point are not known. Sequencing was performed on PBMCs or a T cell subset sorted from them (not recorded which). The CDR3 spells CASRNNEQFF. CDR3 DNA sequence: TGTGCCAGTAGGAACAATGAGCAGTTCTTC. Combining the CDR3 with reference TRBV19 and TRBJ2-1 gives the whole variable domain DGGITQSPKYLFRKEGQNVTLSCEQNLNHDAMYWYRQDPGQGLRLIYYSQIVNDFQKGDIAEGYSVSREKKESFPLTVTSAQKNPTAFYLCASRNNEQFFGPGTRLTVL.